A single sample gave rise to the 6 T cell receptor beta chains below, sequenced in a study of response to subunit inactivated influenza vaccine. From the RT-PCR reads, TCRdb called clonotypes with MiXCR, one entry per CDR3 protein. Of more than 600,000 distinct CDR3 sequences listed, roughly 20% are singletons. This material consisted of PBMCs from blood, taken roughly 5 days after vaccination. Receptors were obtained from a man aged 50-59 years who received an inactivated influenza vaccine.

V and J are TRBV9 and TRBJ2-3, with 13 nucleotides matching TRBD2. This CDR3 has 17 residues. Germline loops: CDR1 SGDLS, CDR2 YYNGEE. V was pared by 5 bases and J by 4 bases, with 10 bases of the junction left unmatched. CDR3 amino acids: CASSDRTSGSGADTQYF. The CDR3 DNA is TGTGCCAGCAGTGACCGGACTAGCGGGAGTGGGGCAGATACGCAGTATTTT.

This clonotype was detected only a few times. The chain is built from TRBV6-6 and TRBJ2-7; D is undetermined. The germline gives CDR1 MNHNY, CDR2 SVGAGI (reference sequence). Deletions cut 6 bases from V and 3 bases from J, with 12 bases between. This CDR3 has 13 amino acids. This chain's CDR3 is CASSQTALYEQYF. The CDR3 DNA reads TGTGCCAGCAGCCAAACCGCCCTCTACGAGCAGTACTTC.

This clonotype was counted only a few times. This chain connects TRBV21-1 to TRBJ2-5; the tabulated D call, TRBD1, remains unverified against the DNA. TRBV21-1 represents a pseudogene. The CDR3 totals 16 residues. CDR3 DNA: TGTGCCAGCAGCAACCCGAGACAGGGGGCCAACGAGACCCAGTACTTC. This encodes CASSNPRQGANETQYF.

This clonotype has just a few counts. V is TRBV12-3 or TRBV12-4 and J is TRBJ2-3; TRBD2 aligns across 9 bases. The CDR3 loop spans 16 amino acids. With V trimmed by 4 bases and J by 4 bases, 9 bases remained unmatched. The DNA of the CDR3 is TGTGCCAGCAGTTCCCCCGGGACTAGCTTGCCAGATACGCAGTATTTT. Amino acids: CASSSPGTSLPDTQYF.

CDR3 coding DNA: TGTGCCAGCAGCTCAGCCGGGACAGGGGACACTGAAGCTTTCTTT. This codes for CASSSAGTGDTEAFF. This chain joins TRBV11-2 and TRBJ1-1, with 10 bases that match TRBD1. Germline CDR1 and CDR2: SGHAT and FQNNGV. The J segment lost 3 bases and the V segment lost 4 bases, leaving 5 bases of the junction unmatched. The CDR3 is 15 amino acids.

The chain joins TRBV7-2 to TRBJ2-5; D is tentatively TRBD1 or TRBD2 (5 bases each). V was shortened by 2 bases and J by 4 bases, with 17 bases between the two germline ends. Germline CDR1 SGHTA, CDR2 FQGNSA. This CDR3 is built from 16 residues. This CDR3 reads CASSLNPGARVETQYF. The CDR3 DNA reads TGTGCCAGCAGCTTAAATCCCGGGGCCCGGGTAGAGACCCAGTACTTC.